The T cell receptor (beta chain) described here comes from a study of OX40 agonist ivuxolimab in advanced cancers. Across the whole study: Ivuxolimab doses were 0.01, 0.1, 0.3, 1.5, 3 or 10 mg/kg every 2 weeks. Points from the study as a whole: Clonal expansion among partial responders at 0.1-3.0 mg/kg ranked near the lowest. Determination of antigen specificity was not performed for the expanded peripheral T cells.

The method was immunoSEQ multiplex PCR; TCRdb's version includes in-frame clones alone and lacks a portion of them. The table lists some 34,000 clones, approximately 84% of them singletons. Details on this clone: Antigen unknown.

Deletions cut 3 bases from V and 6 bases from J, with 9 bases between. Germline CDR1 and CDR2: MNHEY and SMNVEV (reference sequence). The CDR3 contains 12 residues. This sample comprised CD4+ or CD8+ T cells sorted from blood, obtained in a trial of the OX40 agonist ivuxolimab. The receptor's source is an adult with an advanced solid tumor such as melanoma, head and neck, liver or kidney cancer. The chain uses TRBV27 and TRBJ2-7; D uncertain. CDR3 in DNA: TGTGCCAGCAGTTTCAGAGGCGGCGAGCAGTACTTC. Amino acids: CASSFRGGEQYF.